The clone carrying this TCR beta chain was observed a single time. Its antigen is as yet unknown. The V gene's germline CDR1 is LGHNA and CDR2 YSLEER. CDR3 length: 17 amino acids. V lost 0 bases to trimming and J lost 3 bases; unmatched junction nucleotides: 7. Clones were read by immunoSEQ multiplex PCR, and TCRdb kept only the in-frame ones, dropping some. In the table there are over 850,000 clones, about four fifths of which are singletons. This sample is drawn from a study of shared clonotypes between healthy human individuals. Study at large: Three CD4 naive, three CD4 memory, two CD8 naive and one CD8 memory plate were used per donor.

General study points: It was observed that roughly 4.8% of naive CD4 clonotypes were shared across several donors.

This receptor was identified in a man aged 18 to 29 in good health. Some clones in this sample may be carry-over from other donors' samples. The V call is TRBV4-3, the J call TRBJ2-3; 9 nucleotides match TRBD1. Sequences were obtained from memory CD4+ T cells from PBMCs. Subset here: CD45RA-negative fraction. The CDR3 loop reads CASSQDLTGGTTDTQYF. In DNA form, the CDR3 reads TGCGCCAGCAGCCAAGATCTTACAGGGGGCACAACAGATACGCAGTATTTT.